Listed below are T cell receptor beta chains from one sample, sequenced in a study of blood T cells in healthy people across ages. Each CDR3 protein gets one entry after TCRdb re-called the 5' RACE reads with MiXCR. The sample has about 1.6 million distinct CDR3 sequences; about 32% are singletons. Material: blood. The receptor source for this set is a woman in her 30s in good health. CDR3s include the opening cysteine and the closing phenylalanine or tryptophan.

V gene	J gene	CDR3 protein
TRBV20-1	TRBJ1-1	CSARTGGPAFF
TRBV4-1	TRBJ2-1	CASSQGAGLYNEQFF
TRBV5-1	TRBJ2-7	CASTRRGQGDEQYF
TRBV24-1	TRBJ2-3	CATSAIRADTQYF
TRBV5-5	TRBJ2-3	CASSLGLAGGYTQYF
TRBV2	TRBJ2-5	CASSVWRVAGGQETQYF
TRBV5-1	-	CASSLVLGYEQYF
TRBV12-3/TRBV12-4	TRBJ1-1	CASSLRLSATEAFF
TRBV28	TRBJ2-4	CASRPVAGREQYF
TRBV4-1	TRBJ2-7	CASSQAPESGGLSYEQYF
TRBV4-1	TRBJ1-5	CASSQLIGTLSNQPQHF
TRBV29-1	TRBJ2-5	CSVEGFLADSWETQYF
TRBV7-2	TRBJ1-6	CASSLFWVDNSPLHF
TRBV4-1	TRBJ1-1	CAGSQGRVAGASEAFF
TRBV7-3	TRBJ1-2	CAGSPTGAHGYTF
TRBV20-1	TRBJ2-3	CSAPGQADTQYF
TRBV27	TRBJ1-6	CASSFILGANNSPLHF
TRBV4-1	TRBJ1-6	CASSQAGGIDNPPLHF
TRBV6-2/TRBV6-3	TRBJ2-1	CASSYRLAGLNEQFF
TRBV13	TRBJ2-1	CASSLTVAGVDEQFF
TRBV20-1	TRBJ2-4	CSASTIAKNIQYF
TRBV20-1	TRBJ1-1	CSASEGALMNTEAFF